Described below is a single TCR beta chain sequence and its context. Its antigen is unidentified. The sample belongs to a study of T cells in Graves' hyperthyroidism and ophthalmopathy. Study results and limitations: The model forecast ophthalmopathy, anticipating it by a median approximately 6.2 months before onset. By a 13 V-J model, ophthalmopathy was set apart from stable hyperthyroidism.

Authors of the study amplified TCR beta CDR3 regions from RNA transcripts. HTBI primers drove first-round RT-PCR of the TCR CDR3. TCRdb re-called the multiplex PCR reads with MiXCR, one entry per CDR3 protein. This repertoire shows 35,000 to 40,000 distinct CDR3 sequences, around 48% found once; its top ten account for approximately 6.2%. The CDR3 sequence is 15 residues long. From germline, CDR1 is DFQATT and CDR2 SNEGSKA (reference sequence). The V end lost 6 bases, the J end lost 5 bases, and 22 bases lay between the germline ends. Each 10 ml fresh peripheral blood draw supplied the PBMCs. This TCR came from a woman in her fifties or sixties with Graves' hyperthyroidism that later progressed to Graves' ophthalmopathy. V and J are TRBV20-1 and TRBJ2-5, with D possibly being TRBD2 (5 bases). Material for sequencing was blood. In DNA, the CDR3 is TGCAGTGCGAAGGGAGCGGCACAACCGCCGGAGACCCAGTACTTC. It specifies CSAKGAAQPPETQYF.